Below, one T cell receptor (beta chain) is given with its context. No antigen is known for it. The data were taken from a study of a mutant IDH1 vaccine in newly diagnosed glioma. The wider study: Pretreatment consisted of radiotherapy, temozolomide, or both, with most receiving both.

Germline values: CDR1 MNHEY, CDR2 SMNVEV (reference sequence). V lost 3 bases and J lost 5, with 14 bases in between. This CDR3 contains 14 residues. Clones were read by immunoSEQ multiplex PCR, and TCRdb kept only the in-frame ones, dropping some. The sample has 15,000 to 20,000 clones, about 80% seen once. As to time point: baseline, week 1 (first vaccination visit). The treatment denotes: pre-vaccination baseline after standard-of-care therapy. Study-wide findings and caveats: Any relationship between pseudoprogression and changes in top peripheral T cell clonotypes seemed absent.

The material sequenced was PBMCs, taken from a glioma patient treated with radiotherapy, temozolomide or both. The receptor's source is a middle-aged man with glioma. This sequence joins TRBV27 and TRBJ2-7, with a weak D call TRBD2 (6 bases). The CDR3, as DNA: TGTGCCAGCAGTTTTGGGAGCGGAGGGAACGAGCAGTACTTC. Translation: CASSFGSGGNEQYF.